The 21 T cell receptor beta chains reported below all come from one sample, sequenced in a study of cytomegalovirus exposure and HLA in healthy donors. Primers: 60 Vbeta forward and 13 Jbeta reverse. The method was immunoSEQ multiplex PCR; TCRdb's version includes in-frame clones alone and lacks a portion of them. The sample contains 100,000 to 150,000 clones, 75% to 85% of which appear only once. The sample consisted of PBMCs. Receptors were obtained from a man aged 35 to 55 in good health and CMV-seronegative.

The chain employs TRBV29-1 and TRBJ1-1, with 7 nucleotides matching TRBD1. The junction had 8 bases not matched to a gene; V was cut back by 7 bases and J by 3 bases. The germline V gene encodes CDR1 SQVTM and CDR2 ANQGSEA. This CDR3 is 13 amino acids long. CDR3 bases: TGCAGCGCTGCGCGGGACAGCTACACTGAAGCTTTCTTT. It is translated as CSAARDSYTEAFF.

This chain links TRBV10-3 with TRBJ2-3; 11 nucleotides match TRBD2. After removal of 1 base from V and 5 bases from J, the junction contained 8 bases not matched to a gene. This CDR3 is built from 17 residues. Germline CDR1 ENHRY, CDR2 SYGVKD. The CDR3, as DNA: TGTGCCATCAGTGAGTTACCTACTAGCGGGAGTGAAGATACGCAGTATTTT. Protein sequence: CAISELPTSGSEDTQYF.

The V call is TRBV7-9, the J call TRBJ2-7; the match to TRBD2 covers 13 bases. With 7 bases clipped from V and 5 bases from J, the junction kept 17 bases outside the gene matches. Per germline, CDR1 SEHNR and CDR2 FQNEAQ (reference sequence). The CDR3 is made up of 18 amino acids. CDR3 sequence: CASTGVEGLAGVVHEQYF. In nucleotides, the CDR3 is TGTGCCAGCACCGGGGTGGAAGGACTAGCGGGAGTAGTTCACGAGCAGTACTTC.

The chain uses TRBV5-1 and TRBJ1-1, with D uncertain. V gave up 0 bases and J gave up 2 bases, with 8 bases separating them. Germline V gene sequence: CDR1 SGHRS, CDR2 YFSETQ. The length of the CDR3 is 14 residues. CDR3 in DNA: TGCGCCAGCAGCTTGGGAGGTACCAACACTGAAGCTTTCTTT. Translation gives CASSLGGTNTEAFF.

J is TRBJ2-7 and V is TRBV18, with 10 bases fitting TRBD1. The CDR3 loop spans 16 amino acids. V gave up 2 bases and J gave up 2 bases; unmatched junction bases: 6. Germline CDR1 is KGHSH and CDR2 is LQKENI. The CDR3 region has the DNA TGTGCCAGCTCACCAAGACAGGGGGCGGCTCCCTACGAGCAGTACTTC. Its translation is CASSPRQGAAPYEQYF.

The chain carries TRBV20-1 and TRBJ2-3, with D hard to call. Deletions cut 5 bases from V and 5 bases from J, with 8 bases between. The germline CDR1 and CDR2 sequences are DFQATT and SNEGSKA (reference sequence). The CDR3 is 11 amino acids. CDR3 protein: CSASTGDTQYF. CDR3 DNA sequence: TGCAGTGCTTCGACGGGAGATACGCAGTATTTT.

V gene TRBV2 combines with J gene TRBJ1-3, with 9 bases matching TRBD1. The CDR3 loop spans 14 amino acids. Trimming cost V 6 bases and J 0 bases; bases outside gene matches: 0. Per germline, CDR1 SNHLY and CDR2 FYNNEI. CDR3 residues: CASRDRGSGNTIYF. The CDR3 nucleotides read TGTGCCAGCAGGGACAGGGGCTCTGGAAACACCATATATTTT.

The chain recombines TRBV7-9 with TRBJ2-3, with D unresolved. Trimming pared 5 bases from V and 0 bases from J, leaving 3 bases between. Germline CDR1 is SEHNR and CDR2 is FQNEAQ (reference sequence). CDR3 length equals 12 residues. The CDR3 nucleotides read TGTGCCAGCAGCCCAAGCACAGATACGCAGTATTTT. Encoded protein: CASSPSTDTQYF.

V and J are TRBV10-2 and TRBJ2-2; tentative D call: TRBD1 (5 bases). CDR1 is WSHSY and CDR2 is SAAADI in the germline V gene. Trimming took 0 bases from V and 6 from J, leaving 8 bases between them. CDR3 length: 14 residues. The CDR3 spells CASSESKGSGELFF. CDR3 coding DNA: TGCGCCAGCAGTGAGTCGAAGGGGTCCGGGGAGCTGTTTTTT.

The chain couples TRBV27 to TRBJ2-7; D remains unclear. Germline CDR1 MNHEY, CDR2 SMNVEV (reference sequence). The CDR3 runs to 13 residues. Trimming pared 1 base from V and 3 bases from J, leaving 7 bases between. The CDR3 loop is CASSLLAGYEQYF. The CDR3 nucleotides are TGTGCCAGCAGTTTATTAGCTGGCTACGAGCAGTACTTC.

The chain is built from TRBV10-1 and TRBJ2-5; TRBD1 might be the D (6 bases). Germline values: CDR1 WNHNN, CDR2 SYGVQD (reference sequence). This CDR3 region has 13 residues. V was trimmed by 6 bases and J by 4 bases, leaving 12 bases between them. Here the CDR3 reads CASSVDSGETQYF. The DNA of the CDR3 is TGCGCCAGCAGCGTGGACAGTGGAGAGACCCAGTACTTC.

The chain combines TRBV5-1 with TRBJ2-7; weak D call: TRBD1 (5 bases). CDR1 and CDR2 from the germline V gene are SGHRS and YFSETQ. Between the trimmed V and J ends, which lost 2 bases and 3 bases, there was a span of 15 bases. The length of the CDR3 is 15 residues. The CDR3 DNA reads TGCGCCAGCAGCTTCGTCCAGGGCCTTGGCTACGAGCAGTACTTC. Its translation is CASSFVQGLGYEQYF.

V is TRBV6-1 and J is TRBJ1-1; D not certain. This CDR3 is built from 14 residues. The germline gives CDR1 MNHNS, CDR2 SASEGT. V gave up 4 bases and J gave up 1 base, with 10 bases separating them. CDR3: CASSGQAGNTEAFF. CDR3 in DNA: TGTGCCAGCAGTGGGCAGGCGGGGAACACTGAAGCTTTCTTT.

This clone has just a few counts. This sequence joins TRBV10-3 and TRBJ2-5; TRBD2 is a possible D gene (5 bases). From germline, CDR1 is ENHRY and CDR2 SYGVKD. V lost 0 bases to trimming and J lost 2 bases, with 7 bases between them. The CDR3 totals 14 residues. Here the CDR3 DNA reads TGTGCCATCAGTGAGTCGGACTCTCAAGAGACCCAGTACTTC. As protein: CAISESDSQETQYF.

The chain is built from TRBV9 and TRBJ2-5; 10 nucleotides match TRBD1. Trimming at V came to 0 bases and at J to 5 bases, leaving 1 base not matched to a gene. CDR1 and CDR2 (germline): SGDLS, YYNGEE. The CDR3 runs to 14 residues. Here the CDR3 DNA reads TGTGCCAGCAGCGTAGAGGGACAGGGGGAGACCCAGTACTTC. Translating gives CASSVEGQGETQYF.

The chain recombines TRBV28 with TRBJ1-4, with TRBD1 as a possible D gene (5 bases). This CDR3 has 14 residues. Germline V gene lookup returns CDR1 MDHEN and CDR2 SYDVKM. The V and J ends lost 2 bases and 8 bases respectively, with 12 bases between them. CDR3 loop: CASSLAGFIEKLFF. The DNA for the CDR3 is TGTGCCAGCAGTTTAGCAGGGTTCATCGAAAAACTGTTTTTT.

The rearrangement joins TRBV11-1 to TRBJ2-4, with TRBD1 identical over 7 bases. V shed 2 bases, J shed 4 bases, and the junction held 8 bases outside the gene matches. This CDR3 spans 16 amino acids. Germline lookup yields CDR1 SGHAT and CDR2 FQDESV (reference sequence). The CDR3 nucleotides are TGTGCCAGCAGCTTACAAAGCCGGGGACAGAAAAACATTCAGTACTTC. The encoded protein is CASSLQSRGQKNIQYF. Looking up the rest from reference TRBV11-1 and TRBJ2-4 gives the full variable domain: EAEVAQSPRYKITEKSQAVAFWCDPISGHATLYWYRQILGQGPELLVQFQDESVVDDSQLPKDRFSAERLKGVDSTLKIQPAELGDSAMYLCASSLQSRGQKNIQYFGAGTRLSVL.

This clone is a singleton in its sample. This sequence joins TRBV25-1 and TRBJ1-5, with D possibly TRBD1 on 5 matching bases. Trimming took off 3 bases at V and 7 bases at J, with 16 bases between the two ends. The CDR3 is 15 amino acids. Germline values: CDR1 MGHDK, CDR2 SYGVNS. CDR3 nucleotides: TGTGCCAGCAGTGATTGGAAAGGGGAAGGACAGCCCCAGCATTTT. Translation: CASSDWKGEGQPQHF.

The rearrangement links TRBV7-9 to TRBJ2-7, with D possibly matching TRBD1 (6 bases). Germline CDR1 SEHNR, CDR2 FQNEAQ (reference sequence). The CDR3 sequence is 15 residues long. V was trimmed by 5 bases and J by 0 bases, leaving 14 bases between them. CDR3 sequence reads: CASSHTGTSSYEQYF. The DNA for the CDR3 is TGTGCCAGCAGCCACACAGGGACCAGCTCCTACGAGCAGTACTTC.

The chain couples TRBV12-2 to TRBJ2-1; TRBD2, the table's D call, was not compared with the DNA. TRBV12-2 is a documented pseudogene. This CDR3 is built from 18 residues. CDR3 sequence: CASRLTSGGRSSYNEQFF. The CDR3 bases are TGTGCAAGTCGCTTAACTAGCGGGGGTCGGAGCTCCTACAATGAGCAGTTCTTC.

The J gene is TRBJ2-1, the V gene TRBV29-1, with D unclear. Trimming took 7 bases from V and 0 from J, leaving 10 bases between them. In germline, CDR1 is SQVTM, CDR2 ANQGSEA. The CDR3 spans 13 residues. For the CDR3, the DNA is TGCAGCGGCTCCAGAAGCTCCTACAATGAGCAGTTCTTC. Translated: CSGSRSSYNEQFF.